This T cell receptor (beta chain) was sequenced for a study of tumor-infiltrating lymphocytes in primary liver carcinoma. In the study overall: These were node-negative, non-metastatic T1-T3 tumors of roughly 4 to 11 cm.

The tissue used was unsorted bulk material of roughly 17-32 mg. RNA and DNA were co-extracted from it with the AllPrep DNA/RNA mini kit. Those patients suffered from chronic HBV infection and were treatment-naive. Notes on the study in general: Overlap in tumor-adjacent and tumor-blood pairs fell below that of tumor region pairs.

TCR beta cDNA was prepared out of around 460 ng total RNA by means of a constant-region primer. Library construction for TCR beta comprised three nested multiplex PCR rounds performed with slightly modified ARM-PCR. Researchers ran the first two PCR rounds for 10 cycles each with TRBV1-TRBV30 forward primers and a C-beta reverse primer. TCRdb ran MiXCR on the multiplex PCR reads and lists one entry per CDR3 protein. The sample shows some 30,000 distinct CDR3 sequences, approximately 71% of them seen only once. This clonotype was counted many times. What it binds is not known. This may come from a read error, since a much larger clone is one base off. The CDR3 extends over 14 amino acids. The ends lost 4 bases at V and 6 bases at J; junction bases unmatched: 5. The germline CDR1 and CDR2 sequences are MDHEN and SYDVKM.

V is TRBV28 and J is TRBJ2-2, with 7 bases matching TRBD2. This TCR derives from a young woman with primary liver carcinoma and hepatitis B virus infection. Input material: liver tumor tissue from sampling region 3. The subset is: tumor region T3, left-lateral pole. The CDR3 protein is CASSSSGNAGELFF. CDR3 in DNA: TGTGCCAGCAGTTCTAGCGGTAACGCCGGGGAGCTGTTTTTT.